A single sample is the source of the 27 T cell receptor beta chains below, sequenced in a study of shared clonotypes between healthy human individuals. As defined, naive CD8 cells were CD45RO-negative and positively selected for CCR7, with terminally differentiated effector memory CD45RA+ cells excluded. The table came from immunoSEQ multiplex PCR; TCRdb's copy has only in-frame clones and leaves some out. The repertoire holds fewer than 800,000 clones, with about 91% as singletons. The specimen sequenced was naive CD8+ T cells sorted from blood. The receptors derive from a man aged 25-45 years in good health.

CDR3: CASRVGQSSYNEQFF. For the CDR3, the DNA is TGTGCCAGCAGGGTGGGCCAAAGCTCCTACAATGAGCAGTTCTTC. The chain carries TRBV7-7 and TRBJ2-1; D gene unclear. Looked up from germline, CDR1 is SSHAT and CDR2 is FNYEAQ (reference sequence). With 6 bases removed from V and 0 bases from J, the gap between germline ends came to 12 bases. CDR3 length: 15 amino acids.

The rearrangement uses TRBV6-6 and TRBJ1-5; 8 bases line up with TRBD1. Germline V gene data show CDR1 as MNHNY and CDR2 as SVGAGI (reference sequence). The CDR3 is 13 amino acids. The junction had 6 bases not matched to a gene; V was cut back by 7 bases and J by 7 bases. CDR3 DNA sequence: TGTGCCAGCACCCAGGGGGCAGGACAGCCCCAGCATTTT. It codes for CASTQGAGQPQHF.

V and J are TRBV27 and TRBJ1-1; D not resolved. This CDR3 contains 16 residues. Trimming stripped 5 bases from V and 1 base from J, with 17 bases between. CDR1 and CDR2 from the germline V gene are MNHEY and SMNVEV (reference sequence). CDR3: CASSRLATPENTEAFF. The CDR3, as DNA: TGTGCCAGCAGTCGACTGGCTACCCCAGAGAACACTGAAGCTTTCTTT.

This chain connects TRBV2 to TRBJ2-3, with TRBD2 matching 14 bases. The trim removed 4 bases at V and 4 bases at J, leaving 4 bases unmatched. Germline CDR1 is SNHLY and CDR2 is FYNNEI. The CDR3 totals 16 residues. The CDR3 region is CASSVGTSGSSDTQYF. The DNA of the CDR3 is TGTGCCAGCAGTGTTGGGACTAGCGGGAGTTCAGATACGCAGTATTTT.

The chain recombines TRBV5-4 with TRBJ2-1, with TRBD1 matching over 8 bases. The CDR3 has 15 residues. The J segment lost 5 bases and the V segment lost 4 bases, leaving 8 bases of the junction unmatched. Germline V gene sequence: CDR1 SGHNT, CDR2 YYREEE (reference sequence). In nucleotides, the CDR3 is TGTGCCAGCAGCCCCGACAGGGGTTCGGACAATGAGCAGTTCTTC. This sequence encodes CASSPDRGSDNEQFF.

This sequence joins TRBV27 and TRBJ2-7; possibly TRBD2 for D (6 bases). The CDR3 runs to 16 residues. CDR1 and CDR2 (germline): MNHEY, SMNVEV (reference sequence). The V gene lost 2 bases and the J gene lost 0 bases, with 14 bases spanning the gap. CDR3 sequence: CASSLLPSDRSYEQYF. In DNA form, the CDR3 reads TGTGCCAGCAGTTTACTACCTAGCGACCGCTCCTACGAGCAGTACTTC.

Concerning this clone: Other DNA sequences in the same sample also yield this CDR3. The chain links TRBV27 to TRBJ2-7, with D possibly called TRBD1 or TRBD2 (5 bases each). CDR3 length: 13 residues. V was clipped by 2 bases and J by 4 bases, with 9 bases between them. The V gene's germline CDR1 is MNHEY and CDR2 SMNVEV (reference sequence). Here the CDR3 reads CASSLAGGYEQYF. CDR3 coding DNA: TGTGCCAGCAGTTTAGCTGGGGGTTACGAGCAGTACTTC.

J is TRBJ2-2 and V is TRBV19; 11 bases are shared with TRBD1. Per the germline V gene, CDR1 is LNHDA and CDR2 is SQIVND (reference sequence). Trimming at V came to 5 bases and at J to 6 bases, leaving 5 bases not matched to a gene. The CDR3 contains 15 residues. Here the CDR3 reads CASSFGQGAPGELFF. Here the CDR3 DNA reads TGTGCCAGTAGTTTCGGACAGGGGGCACCCGGGGAGCTGTTTTTT. The variable domain in full, completed from reference TRBV19 and TRBJ2-2, reads DGGITQSPKYLFRKEGQNVTLSCEQNLNHDAMYWYRQDPGQGLRLIYYSQIVNDFQKGDIAEGYSVSREKKESFPLTVTSAQKNPTAFYLCASSFGQGAPGELFFGEGSRLTVL.

The V and J genes are TRBV6-5 and TRBJ2-2; 9 nucleotides line up with TRBD2. The germline CDR1 and CDR2 sequences are MNHEY and SVGAGI. Germline trimming cut 0 bases from V and 6 bases from J; bases unmatched to any gene: 5. CDR3 length equals 16 residues. This chain's CDR3 is CASSYSLVAGAGELFF. The CDR3 DNA sequence: TGTGCCAGCAGTTACTCATTGGTAGCGGGAGCCGGGGAGCTGTTTTTT.

The rearrangement uses TRBV11-2 and TRBJ2-1; TRBD2 matches 8 bases. J gave up 0 bases and V 3 bases, and 4 bases lay outside the gene matches. This CDR3 is built from 16 residues. Germline CDR1 SGHAT, CDR2 FQNNGV. The CDR3 coding sequence is TGTGCCAGCAGCTTCGACAGCGGGAGCTCCTACAATGAGCAGTTCTTC. It encodes CASSFDSGSSYNEQFF.

The chain joins TRBV4-2 to TRBJ2-7; no clear D. Trimming took 4 bases from V and 6 from J, leaving 13 bases between them. Germline V gene data show CDR1 as LGHNA and CDR2 as YNFKEQ. The CDR3 is 13 residues long. CDR3 DNA: TGTGCCAGCAGCCCCCGACCTAGAGGCGAGCAGTACTTC. This translates into CASSPRPRGEQYF.

The chain joins TRBV7-9 to TRBJ2-7; D not certain. The CDR3 has 11 amino acids. Germline CDR1 SEHNR, CDR2 FQNEAQ (reference sequence). The V end was cut by 8 bases, the J end by 3 bases, with 8 bases between. CDR3 sequence reads: CASADLYEQYF. Written as DNA, the CDR3 is TGTGCCAGCGCGGACCTCTACGAGCAGTACTTC.

The rearrangement links TRBV6-1 to TRBJ2-5; TRBD1 or TRBD2 may be the D gene (5 bases each). Trimming removed 1 base from V and 1 base from J, with 10 bases in between. From germline, CDR1 is MNHNS and CDR2 SASEGT. The length of the CDR3 is 15 residues. The CDR3 nucleotides are TGTGCCAGCAGTGAAGACAGAGGGGTCCAAGAGACCCAGTACTTC. It translates to CASSEDRGVQETQYF.

This rearrangement joins TRBV7-6 to TRBJ2-1, with 9 bases that match TRBD2. Germline V gives CDR1 SGHVS, CDR2 FNYEAQ. Trimming cost V 4 bases and J 3 bases; bases outside gene matches: 10. The length of the CDR3 is 17 residues. The CDR3 loop reads CASSSKIAGDDYNEQFF. The CDR3 DNA reads TGTGCCAGCAGCTCAAAAATAGCGGGGGACGACTACAATGAGCAGTTCTTC. Supplemented by reference TRBV7-6 and TRBJ2-1, the full variable domain reads GAGVSQSPRYKVTKRGQDVALRCDPISGHVSLYWYRQALGQGPEFLTYFNYEAQQDKSGLPNDRFSAERPEGSISTLTIQRTEQRDSAMYRCASSSKIAGDDYNEQFFGPGTRLTVL.

This clone came up once. The rearrangement links TRBV11-2 to TRBJ2-7; a possible D gene is TRBD1 (5 bases). Per the germline V gene, CDR1 is SGHAT and CDR2 is FQNNGV. V lost 5 bases and J 6 bases, leaving 11 bases between the germline ends. CDR3 length: 12 residues. The CDR3 bases are TGTGCCAGCAGCAAGGGGCTAAGCGAGCAGTACTTC. Its translation is CASSKGLSEQYF.

The chain uses TRBV28 and TRBJ2-5, with 7 nucleotides matching TRBD1. The CDR3 is 15 amino acids. The trim removed 4 bases at V and 5 bases at J, leaving 10 bases unmatched. The germline CDR1 and CDR2 sequences are MDHEN and SYDVKM. CDR3 residues: CASSSRTGSWETQYF. The CDR3 bases are TGTGCCAGCAGTTCAAGGACAGGTTCATGGGAGACCCAGTACTTC.

This chain links TRBV11-2 with TRBJ2-7, with D possibly matching TRBD2 (5 bases). The CDR3 runs 13 residues. Per the germline V gene, CDR1 is SGHAT and CDR2 is FQNNGV. Trimming pared 5 bases from V and 7 bases from J, leaving 15 bases between. Written as DNA, the CDR3 is TGTGCCAGCAGCCCCCGTCCCACGGGGGAGCAGTACTTC. Residues: CASSPRPTGEQYF.

The chain uses TRBV10-3 and TRBJ1-2; D may be TRBD1 (5 bases). This CDR3 is 14 amino acids long. Between the trimmed V and J ends, which lost 2 bases and 2 bases, there was a span of 9 bases. Germline V CDR1 and CDR2: ENHRY, SYGVKD. The CDR3 sequence is CAISENRRNYGYTF. The CDR3, as DNA: TGTGCCATCAGTGAGAACAGGAGAAACTATGGCTACACCTTC.

The chain links TRBV29-1 to TRBJ1-1; D gene uncertain. The CDR3 runs 15 residues. Germline-derived CDR1 and CDR2 are SQVTM and ANQGSEA. The V end lost 0 bases, the J end lost 1 base, and 12 bases lay between the germline ends. The CDR3 bases are TGCAGCGTTGAAGAGGGTGATTCGAAGAACACTGAAGCTTTCTTT. Protein: CSVEEGDSKNTEAFF.

V is TRBV7-6 and J is TRBJ2-1, with 10 bases matching TRBD2. The CDR3 length is 15 residues. V lost 1 base and J lost 6; bases outside the gene matches: 3. Germline CDR1 and CDR2: SGHVS and FNYEAQ. The chain's CDR3 is CASSLELAGINEQFF. The CDR3 DNA follows: TGTGCCAGCAGCTTAGAACTAGCGGGAATCAATGAGCAGTTCTTC. Looking up the rest from reference TRBV7-6 and TRBJ2-1 gives the full variable domain: GAGVSQSPRYKVTKRGQDVALRCDPISGHVSLYWYRQALGQGPEFLTYFNYEAQQDKSGLPNDRFSAERPEGSISTLTIQRTEQRDSAMYRCASSLELAGINEQFFGPGTRLTVL.

The rearrangement uses TRBV7-9 and TRBJ2-7; TRBD2 matches at 11 bases. Trimming at V came to 5 bases and at J to 2 bases, leaving 8 bases not matched to a gene. Germline CDR1 is SEHNR and CDR2 is FQNEAQ (reference sequence). CDR3 length: 16 amino acids. This CDR3 is CASSPHLAGGPYEQYF. The CDR3 DNA reads as TGTGCCAGCAGCCCCCATTTAGCGGGAGGGCCCTACGAGCAGTACTTC.

This clone was seen a single time. This chain's CDR3 is CASSVDGSPITEAFF. CDR3 bases: TGTGCCAGCAGCGTAGACGGATCTCCGATAACTGAAGCTTTCTTT. The chain recombines TRBV9 with TRBJ1-1; no clear D. V gave up 0 bases and J gave up 5 bases, with 14 bases separating them. The CDR3 covers 15 residues. The V gene's germline CDR1 is SGDLS and CDR2 YYNGEE.

This clone was picked up a small number of times. The CDR3 DNA reads TGTGCCAGCAGCTTAAGGGGACTGCAATCCTACGAGCAGTACTTC. The encoded protein is CASSLRGLQSYEQYF. The gene calls are TRBV7-2 and TRBJ2-7, with D maybe TRBD2 (6 bases). The CDR3 is 15 residues long. With 2 bases removed from V and 1 base from J, the gap between germline ends came to 12 bases. Germline assignment: CDR1 SGHTA and CDR2 FQGNSA.

This clone has just a few counts. The V call is TRBV27, the J call TRBJ1-1; TRBD1 agrees at 7 bases. The trim removed 3 bases at V and 4 bases at J, leaving 2 bases unmatched. The length of the CDR3 is 13 residues. CDR1 MNHEY and CDR2 SMNVEV come from the germline V gene (reference sequence). In DNA form, the CDR3 reads TGTGCCAGCAGTTTTCCAGGGGGCACTGAAGCTTTCTTT. Translated, it gives CASSFPGGTEAFF.

In the case of this clone: One junction end does not reproduce the germline sequence, and a read error may be involved. CDR3 loop: CASSFSSHEQYF. For the CDR3, the DNA is TGTGCCAGCAGCTTTAGCTCCCACGAGCAGTACTTC. The chain is built from TRBV11-2 and TRBJ2-7; D gene uncertain. Germline lookup yields CDR1 SGHAT and CDR2 FQNNGV. The CDR3 has 12 residues.

Concerning this clone itself: Additional DNA sequences in this sample encode the identical CDR3. V gene TRBV6-6 combines with J gene TRBJ2-7; D is undetermined. Per germline, CDR1 MNHNY and CDR2 SVGAGI (reference sequence). Trimming left V 0 bases short and J 0 bases short, with 6 bases between. The CDR3 sequence is 14 residues long. In nucleotides, the CDR3 is TGTGCCAGCAGTTACTCCCTATCCTCCTACGAGCAGTACTTC. The encoded protein is CASSYSLSSYEQYF.

V gene TRBV29-1 combines with J gene TRBJ2-4; a possible D gene is TRBD1 (6 bases). This CDR3 spans 12 amino acids. Looked up from germline, CDR1 is SQVTM and CDR2 is ANQGSEA. The CDR3 coding sequence is TGCCGATTAACAGGGGCCAAAAACATTCAGTACTTC. Amino acids: CRLTGAKNIQYF.